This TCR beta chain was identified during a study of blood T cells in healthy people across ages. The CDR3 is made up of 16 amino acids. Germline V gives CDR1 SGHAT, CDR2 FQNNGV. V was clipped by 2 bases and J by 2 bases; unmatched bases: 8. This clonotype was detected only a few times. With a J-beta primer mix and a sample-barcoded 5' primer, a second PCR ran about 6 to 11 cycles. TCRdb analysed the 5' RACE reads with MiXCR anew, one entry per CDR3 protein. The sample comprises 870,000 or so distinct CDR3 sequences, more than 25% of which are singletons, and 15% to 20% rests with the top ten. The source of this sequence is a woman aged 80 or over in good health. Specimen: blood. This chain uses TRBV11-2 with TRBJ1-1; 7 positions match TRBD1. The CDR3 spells CASSLRGGDRNTEAFF. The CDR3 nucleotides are TGTGCCAGCAGCTTAAGGGGAGGGGACAGAAACACTGAAGCTTTCTTT.